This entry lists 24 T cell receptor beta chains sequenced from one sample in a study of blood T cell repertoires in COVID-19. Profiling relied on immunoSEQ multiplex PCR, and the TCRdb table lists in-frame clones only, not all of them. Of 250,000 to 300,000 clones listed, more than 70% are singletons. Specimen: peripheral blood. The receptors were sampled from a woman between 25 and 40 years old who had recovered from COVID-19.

The CDR3 is CATSRDRAGGGNTIYF. CDR3 DNA: TGTGCCACCAGCAGAGATCGGGCAGGGGGTGGAAACACCATATATTTT. The chain employs TRBV15 and TRBJ1-3; TRBD1 matches at 7 bases. The CDR3 totals 16 residues. Germline trimming cut 0 bases from V and 3 bases from J; bases unmatched to any gene: 5. Germline CDR1 reads LNHNV; CDR2 reads YYDKDF (reference sequence).

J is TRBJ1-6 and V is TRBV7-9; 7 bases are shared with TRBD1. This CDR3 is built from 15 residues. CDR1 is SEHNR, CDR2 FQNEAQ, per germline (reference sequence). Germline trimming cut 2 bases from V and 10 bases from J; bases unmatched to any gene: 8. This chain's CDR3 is CASSLKSTGDSPLHF. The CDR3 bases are TGTGCCAGCAGCTTAAAGTCCACAGGGGACTCACCCCTCCACTTT.

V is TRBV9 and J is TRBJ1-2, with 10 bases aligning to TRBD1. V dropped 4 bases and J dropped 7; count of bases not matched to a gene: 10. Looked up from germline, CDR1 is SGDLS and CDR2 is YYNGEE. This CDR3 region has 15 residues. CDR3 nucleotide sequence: TGTGCCAGCAGCTCCAGACAGGGGGCTAGTAGTGGCTACACCTTC. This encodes CASSSRQGASSGYTF.

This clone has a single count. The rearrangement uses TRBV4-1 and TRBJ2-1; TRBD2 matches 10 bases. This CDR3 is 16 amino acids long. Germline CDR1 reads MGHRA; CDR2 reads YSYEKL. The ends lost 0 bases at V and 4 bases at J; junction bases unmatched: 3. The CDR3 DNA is TGCGCCAGCAGCCAAGAGGGTAGCGGGGGGTACAATGAGCAGTTCTTC. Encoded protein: CASSQEGSGGYNEQFF.

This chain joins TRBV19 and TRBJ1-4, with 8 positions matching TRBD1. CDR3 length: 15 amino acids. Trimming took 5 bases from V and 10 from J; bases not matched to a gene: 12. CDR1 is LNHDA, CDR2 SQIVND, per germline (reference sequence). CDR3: CASSLTGQGSAKLFF. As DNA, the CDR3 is TGTGCCAGTAGTCTCACAGGACAGGGAAGTGCAAAACTGTTTTTT.

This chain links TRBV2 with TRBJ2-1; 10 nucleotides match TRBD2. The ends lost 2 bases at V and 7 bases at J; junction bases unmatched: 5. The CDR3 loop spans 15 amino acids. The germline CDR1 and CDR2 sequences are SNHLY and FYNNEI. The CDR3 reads CASSERAGGKNEQFF. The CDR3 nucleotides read TGTGCCAGCAGTGAACGAGCGGGGGGGAAAAATGAGCAGTTCTTC.

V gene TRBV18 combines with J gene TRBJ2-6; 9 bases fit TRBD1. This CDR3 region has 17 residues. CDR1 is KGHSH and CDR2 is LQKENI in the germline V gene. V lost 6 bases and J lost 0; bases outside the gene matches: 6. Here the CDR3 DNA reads TGTGCCAGCTCCCCCGGGACAGGGCCCTCTGGGGCCAACGTCCTGACTTTC. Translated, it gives CASSPGTGPSGANVLTF.

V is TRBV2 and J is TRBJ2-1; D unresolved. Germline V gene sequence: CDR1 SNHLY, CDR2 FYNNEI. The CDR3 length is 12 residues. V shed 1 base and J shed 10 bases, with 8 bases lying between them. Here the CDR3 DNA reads TGTGCCAGCAGTGAAGGGCCCACAGAGCAGTTCTTC. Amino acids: CASSEGPTEQFF. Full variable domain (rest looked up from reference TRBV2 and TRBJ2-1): EPEVTQTPSHQVTQMGQEVILRCVPISNHLYFYWYRQILGQKVEFLVSFYNNEISEKSEIFDDQFSVERPDGSNFTLKIRSTKLEDSAMYFCASSEGPTEQFFGPGTRLTVL.

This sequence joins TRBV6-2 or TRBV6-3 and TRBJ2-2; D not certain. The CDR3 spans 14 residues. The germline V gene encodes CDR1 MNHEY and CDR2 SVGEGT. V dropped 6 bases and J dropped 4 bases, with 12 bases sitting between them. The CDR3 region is CASSIRQPTGELFF. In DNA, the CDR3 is TGTGCCAGCAGCATCAGGCAGCCCACCGGGGAGCTGTTTTTT.

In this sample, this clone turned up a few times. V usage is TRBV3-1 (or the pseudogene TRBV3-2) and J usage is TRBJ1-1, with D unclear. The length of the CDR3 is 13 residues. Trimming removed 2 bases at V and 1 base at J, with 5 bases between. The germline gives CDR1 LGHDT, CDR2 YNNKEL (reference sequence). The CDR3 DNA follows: TGTGCCAGCAGCCAATCGTGGAACACTGAAGCTTTCTTT. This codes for CASSQSWNTEAFF.

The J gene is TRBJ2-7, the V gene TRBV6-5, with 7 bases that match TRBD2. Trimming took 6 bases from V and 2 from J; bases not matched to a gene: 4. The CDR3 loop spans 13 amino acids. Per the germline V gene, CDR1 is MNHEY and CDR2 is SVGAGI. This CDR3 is CASRGGTTYEQYF. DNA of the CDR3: TGTGCCAGCAGGGGGGGGACTACCTACGAGCAGTACTTC.

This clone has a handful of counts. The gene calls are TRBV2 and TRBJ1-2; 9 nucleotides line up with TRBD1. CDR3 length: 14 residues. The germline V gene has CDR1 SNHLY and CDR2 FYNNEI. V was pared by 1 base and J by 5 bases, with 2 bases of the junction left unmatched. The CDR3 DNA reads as TGTGCCAGCAGTGAAGTACAGGGGGCGTATGGCTACACCTTC. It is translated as CASSEVQGAYGYTF.

DNA of the CDR3: TGTGCCAGCAGTGGGGACGGCGGGGGAGGCGATACGCAGTATTTT. Translated, it gives CASSGDGGGGDTQYF. The rearrangement uses TRBV2 and TRBJ2-3; TRBD2 aligns across 7 bases. From germline, CDR1 is SNHLY and CDR2 FYNNEI. The CDR3 spans 15 residues. Trimming took 4 bases from V and 6 from J; bases not matched to a gene: 10.

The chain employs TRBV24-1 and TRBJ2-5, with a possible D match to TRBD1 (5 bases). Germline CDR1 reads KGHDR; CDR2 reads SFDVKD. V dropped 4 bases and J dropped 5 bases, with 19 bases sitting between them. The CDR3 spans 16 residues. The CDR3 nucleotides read TGTGCCACCAGTGACCAGAAACAGGACATCGGGGAGACCCAGTACTTC. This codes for CATSDQKQDIGETQYF.

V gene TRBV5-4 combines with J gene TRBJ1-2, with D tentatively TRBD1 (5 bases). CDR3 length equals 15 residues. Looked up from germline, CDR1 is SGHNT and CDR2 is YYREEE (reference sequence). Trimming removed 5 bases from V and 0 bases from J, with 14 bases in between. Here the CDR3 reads CASSVGDRSNYGYTF. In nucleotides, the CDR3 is TGTGCCAGCAGTGTAGGAGACAGATCTAACTATGGCTACACCTTC.

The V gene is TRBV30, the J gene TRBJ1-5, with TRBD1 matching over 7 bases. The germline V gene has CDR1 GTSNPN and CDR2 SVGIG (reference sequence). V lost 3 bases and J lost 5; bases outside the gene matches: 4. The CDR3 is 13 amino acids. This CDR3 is CAWSRQGYQPQHF. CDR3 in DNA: TGTGCCTGGAGCCGACAGGGATATCAGCCCCAGCATTTT.

CDR3 amino acids: CSVSGLAGRVYEQYF. As DNA, the CDR3 is TGCAGCGTTTCCGGACTAGCGGGGAGGGTCTACGAGCAGTACTTC. The chain recombines TRBV29-1 with TRBJ2-7; 12 bases are a match to TRBD2. In germline, CDR1 is SQVTM, CDR2 ANQGSEA. The CDR3 has 15 amino acids. The V segment lost 5 bases and the J segment 3 bases; nucleotides outside the gene matches: 8.

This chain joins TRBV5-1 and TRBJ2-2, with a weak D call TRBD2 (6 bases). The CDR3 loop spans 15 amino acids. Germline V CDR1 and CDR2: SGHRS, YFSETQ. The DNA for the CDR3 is TGCGCGACCAGAACGGGAGAAGGGAACACCGGGGAGCTGTTTTTT. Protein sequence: CATRTGEGNTGELFF.

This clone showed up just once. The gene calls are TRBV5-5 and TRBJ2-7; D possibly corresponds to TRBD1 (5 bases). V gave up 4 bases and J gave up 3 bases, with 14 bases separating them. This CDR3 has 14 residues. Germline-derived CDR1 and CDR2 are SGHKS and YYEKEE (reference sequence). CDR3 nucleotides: TGTGCCAGCAGCCCCTCCACAGGCATCTACGAGCAGTACTTC. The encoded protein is CASSPSTGIYEQYF.

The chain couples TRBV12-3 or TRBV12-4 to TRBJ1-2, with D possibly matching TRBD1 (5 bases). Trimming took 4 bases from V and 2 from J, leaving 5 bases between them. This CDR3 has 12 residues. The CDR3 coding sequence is TGTGCCAGCAGTTCAGGGAACTATGGCTACACCTTC. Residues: CASSSGNYGYTF.

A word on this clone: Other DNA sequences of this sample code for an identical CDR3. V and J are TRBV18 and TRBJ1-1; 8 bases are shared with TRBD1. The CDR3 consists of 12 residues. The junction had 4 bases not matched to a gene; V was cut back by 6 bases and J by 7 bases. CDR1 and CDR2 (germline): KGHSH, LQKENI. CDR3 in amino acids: CASSPDRVEAFF. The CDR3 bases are TGTGCCAGCTCGCCGGACAGGGTTGAAGCTTTCTTT.

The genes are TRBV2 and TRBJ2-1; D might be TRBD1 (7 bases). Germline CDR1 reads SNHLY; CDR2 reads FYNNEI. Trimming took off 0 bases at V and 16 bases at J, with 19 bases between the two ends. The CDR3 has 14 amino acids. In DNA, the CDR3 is TGTGCCAGCAGTGAAGCGCGTGGAGGGGGCGTTCGCTTCTTC. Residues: CASSEARGGGVRFF.

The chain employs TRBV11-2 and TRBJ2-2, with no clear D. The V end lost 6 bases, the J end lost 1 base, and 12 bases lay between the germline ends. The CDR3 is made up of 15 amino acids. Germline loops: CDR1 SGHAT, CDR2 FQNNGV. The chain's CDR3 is CASSSKPGNTGELFF. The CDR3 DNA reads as TGTGCCAGCAGTTCGAAGCCGGGGAACACCGGGGAGCTGTTTTTT.

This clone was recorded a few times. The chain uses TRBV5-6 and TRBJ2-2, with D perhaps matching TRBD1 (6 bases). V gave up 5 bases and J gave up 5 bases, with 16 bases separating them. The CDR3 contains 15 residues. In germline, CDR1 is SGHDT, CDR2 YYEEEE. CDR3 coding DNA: TGTGCCAGCAGAAAAACAGGGATAACGACCGGGGAGCTGTTTTTT. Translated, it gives CASRKTGITTGELFF.